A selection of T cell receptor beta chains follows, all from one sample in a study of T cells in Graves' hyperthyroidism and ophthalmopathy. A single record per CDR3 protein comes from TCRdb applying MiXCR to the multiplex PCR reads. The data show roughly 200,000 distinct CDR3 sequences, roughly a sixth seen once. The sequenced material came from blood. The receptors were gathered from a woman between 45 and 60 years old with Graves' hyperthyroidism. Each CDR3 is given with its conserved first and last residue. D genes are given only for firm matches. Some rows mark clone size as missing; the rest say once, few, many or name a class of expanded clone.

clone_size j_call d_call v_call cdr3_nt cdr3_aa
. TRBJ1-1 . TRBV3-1 TGTGCCAGCAGCCAGGGGGCGCGTACTGAAGCTTTCTTT CASSQGARTEAFF
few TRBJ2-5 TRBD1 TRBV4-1 TGCGCCAGCAGCCCAAAGACAGGGTTAGAGACCCAGTACTTC CASSPKTGLETQYF
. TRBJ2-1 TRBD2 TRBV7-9 TGTGCCAGCAGCCGTGGGACTAGCGGAACCTACAATGAGCAGTTCTTC CASSRGTSGTYNEQFF
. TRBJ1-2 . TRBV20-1 TGCAGTGCTAGAGATGTGGAGGGTAATGGCTACACCTTC CSARDVEGNGYTF
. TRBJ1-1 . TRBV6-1 TGTGCCAGCACCGAGGGGGGCACTGAAGCTTTCTTT CASTEGGTEAFF
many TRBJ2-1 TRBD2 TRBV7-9 TGTGCCAGCAGCTTAGGGCGGGAGGGTCTTTACAATGAGCAGTTCTTC CASSLGREGLYNEQFF
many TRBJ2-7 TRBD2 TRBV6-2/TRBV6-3 TGTGCCAGCACTCAGCGGGAGGATGGGGGCGAGCAGTACTTC CASTQREDGGEQYF
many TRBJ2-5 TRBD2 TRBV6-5 TGTGCCAGCAGTTACACCGGACTAGCTGGGGGGGAGACCCAGTACTTC CASSYTGLAGGETQYF
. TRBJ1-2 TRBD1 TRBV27 TGTGCCAGCAGTTCCAGAATAGGGGACAGGCCCTTCTATGGCTACACCTTC CASSSRIGDRPFYGYTF
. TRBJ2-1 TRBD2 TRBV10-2 TGCGCCAGCAGTGGCGTAGCGGGAGTCAATGAGCAGTTCTTC CASSGVAGVNEQFF
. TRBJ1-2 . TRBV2 TGTGCCAGCGCGGTAGATCGGGGTGGCTACACCTTC CASAVDRGGYTF
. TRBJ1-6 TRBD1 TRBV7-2 TGTGCCAGCAGCCAACCCGACAGGGGGTTCTCACCCCTCCACTTT CASSQPDRGFSPLHF
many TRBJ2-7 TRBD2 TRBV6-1 TGTGCCAGCAGTGAGCCGGGACTAGAGTCCTACGAGCAGTACTTC CASSEPGLESYEQYF
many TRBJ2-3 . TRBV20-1 TGCAGTGCCCTCTCCCCCTGGGGTATCGGTTTGAGTACGCAGTATTTT CSALSPWGIGLSTQYF
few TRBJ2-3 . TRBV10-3 TGTGCCATCAGTGAGATTTTAGCGAATCGCCGAGATACGCAGTATTTT CAISEILANRRDTQYF
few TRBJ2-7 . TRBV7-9 TGTGCCAGCAGCTTAGTCATGAGATCCTACGAGCAGTACTTC CASSLVMRSYEQYF
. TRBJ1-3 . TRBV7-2 TGTGCCAGCAGACATACCCCGGGGCCTGGAAACACCATATATTTT CASRHTPGPGNTIYF
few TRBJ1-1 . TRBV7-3 TGTGCCAGCAGCCCTAACCCAGGGGCGTACTCTGAAGCTTTCTTT CASSPNPGAYSEAFF
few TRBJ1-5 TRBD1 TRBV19 TGTGCCAGTAGTACAGACAGGGCGGGCCAGCCCCAGCATTTT CASSTDRAGQPQHF
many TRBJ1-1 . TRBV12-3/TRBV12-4 TGTGCCAGCAGTCTCCGGGCGGCCGGAGCCAGGGTGAACACTGAAGCTTTCTTT CASSLRAAGARVNTEAFF
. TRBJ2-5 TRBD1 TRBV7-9 TGTGCCAGCAGAATGGACAGGGCCTACCAAGAGACCCAGTACTTC CASRMDRAYQETQYF
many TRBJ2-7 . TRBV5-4 TGTGCCAGCATGGTAGCGGATCACCTGGGCGAGCAGTACTTC CASMVADHLGEQYF
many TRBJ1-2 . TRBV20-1 TGCAGTGCGCCAGCAGGGAGGCATGGCTACACCTTC CSAPAGRHGYTF
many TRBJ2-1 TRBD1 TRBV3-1 TGTGCCAGCAAGGGGACAGGGGTCTACAATGAGCAGTTCTTC CASKGTGVYNEQFF
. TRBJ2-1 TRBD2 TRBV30 TGTGCCTGGAGTAGGTCTAGCGGTTACAATGAGCAGTTCTTC CAWSRSSGYNEQFF
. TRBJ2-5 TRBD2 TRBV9 TGTGCCAGCAGCGCGGGGGGGCTACCAGAGACCCAGTACTTC CASSAGGLPETQYF
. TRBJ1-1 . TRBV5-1 TGCGCCAGCAGCTTTTCGGACACCCAAGACACTGAAGCTTTCTTT CASSFSDTQDTEAFF
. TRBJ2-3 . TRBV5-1 TGCGCCAGCAGCTTGTTCCGGCCCGAGGATACGCAGTATTTT CASSLFRPEDTQYF
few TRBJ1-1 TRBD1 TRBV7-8 TGTGCCAGCAGCCTCACCCTAGGGACAGAAGATGAAGCTTTCTTT CASSLTLGTEDEAFF
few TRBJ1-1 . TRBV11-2 TGTGCCAGCAGCTTTGGGGGATTGAACACTGAAGCTTTCTTT CASSFGGLNTEAFF
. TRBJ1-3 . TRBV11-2 TGTGCCAGCAGCCTTTCACAGGGCCTCCCTGGAAACACCATATATTTT CASSLSQGLPGNTIYF
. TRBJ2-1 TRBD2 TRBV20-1 TGCAGTGCCCCGGGACTAGCGGGAAATGAGCAGTTCTTC CSAPGLAGNEQFF
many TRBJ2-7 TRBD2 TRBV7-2 TGTGCCAGCAGCTTAGATGGTCCTAGCGGGAGTCGGCAGTACTTC CASSLDGPSGSRQYF
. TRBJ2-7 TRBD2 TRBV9 TGTGCCAGCAGCGTAGGGAGCGGGATCTCCTCCTACGAGCAGTACTTC CASSVGSGISSYEQYF
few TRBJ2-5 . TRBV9 TGTGCCAGCAGCTTAGACGGAACGTACCAAGAGACCCAGTACTTC CASSLDGTYQETQYF
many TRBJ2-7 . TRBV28 TGTGCCAGCAGTACTCCGGGGCGAGAGAGTTCCTACGAGCAGTACTTC CASSTPGRESSYEQYF
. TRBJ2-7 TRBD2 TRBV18 TGTGCCAGCTCACCAAGCGGGAGGGCCCACGAGCAGTACTTC CASSPSGRAHEQYF
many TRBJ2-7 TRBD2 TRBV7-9 TGTGCCAGCAGCTTGGGACTAGCCCCTGACGAGCAGTACTTC CASSLGLAPDEQYF
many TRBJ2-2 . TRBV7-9 TGTGCCAGCAGCCGTGAGTCCGGGGAGCTGTTTTTT CASSRESGELFF
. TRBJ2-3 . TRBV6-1 TGTGCCAGCAGTGAATTTTCGTACGGGACGTCTAGCACAGATACGCAGTATTTT CASSEFSYGTSSTDTQYF
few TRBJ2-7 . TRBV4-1 TGCGCCAGCAGCCCCGGAGGGGCCTACGAGCAGTACTTC CASSPGGAYEQYF
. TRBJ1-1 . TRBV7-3 TGTGCCAGCAGCCCGTACAGGGATCTTGGCACTGAAGCTTTCTTT CASSPYRDLGTEAFF
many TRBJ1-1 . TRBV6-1 TGTGCCAGCAGTGACAGGGGCTACACTGAAGCTTTCTTT CASSDRGYTEAFF
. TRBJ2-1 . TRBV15 TGTGCCACCAGCAGAGATCGTTTAAATAGCGGAGCCAGGTTCTTC CATSRDRLNSGARFF
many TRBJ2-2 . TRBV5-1 TGCGCCAGCAGCCAGGGATCGATGAACACCGGGGAGCTGTTTTTT CASSQGSMNTGELFF
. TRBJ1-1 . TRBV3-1 TGTGCCAGCAGCCAAGATACAGGGCAGGTCGGCACTGAAGCTTTCTTT CASSQDTGQVGTEAFF
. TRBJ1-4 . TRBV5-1 TGCGCCAGCAGCCCGGGAGATAAGCAAAATGAAAAACTGTTTTTT CASSPGDKQNEKLFF
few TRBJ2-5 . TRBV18 TGTGCCAGCTCACCCGGAGGGGGGCAAGAGACCCAGTACTTC CASSPGGGQETQYF
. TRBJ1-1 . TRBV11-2 TGTGCCAGCAGCTTAAGTCTCGAAGTTGGAGCTTTCTTT CASSLSLEVGAFF
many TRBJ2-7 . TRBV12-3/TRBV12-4 TGTGCCAGCAGTTTGGAGAATCCCTACGAGCAGTACTTC CASSLENPYEQYF
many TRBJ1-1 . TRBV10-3 TGTGCCATCACGGCCGGGGGGAACACTGAAGCTTTCTTT CAITAGGNTEAFF
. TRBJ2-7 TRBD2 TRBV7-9 TGTGCCAGCAGCCCCCCCCTGCGAGGTAGCGGGAGGGACGAGCAGTACTTC CASSPPLRGSGRDEQYF
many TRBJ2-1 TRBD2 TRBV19 TGTGCCAGTAGATGGGTAGCGGGAGCGAATGAGCAGTTCTTC CASRWVAGANEQFF